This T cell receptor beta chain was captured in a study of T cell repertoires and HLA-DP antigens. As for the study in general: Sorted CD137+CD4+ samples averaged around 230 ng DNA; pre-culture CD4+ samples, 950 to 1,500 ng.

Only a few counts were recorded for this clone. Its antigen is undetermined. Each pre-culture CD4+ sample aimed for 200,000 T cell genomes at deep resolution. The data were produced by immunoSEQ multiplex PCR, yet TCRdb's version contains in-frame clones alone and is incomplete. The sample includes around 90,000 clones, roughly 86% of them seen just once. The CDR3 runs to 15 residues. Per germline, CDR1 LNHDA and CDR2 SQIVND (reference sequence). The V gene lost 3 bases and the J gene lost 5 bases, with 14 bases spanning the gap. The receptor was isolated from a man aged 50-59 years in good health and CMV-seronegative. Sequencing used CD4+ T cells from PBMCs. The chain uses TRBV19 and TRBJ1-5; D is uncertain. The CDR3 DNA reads TGTGCCAGTAGTATTAGTTCGATCGGGCATCAGCCCCAGCATTTT. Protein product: CASSISSIGHQPQHF.